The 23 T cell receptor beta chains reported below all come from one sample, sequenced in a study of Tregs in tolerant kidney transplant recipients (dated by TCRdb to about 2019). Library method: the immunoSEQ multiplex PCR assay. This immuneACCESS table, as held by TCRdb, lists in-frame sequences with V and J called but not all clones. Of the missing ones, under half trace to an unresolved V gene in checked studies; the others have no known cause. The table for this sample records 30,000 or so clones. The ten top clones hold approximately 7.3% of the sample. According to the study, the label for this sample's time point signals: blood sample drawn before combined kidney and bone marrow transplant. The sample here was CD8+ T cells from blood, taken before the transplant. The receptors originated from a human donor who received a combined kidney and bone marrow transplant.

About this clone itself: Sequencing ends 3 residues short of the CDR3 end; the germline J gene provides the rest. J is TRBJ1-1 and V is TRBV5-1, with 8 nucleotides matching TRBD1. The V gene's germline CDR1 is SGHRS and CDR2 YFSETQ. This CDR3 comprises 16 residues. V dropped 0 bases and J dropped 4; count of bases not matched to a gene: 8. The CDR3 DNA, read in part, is TGCGCCAGCAGCTTGGGGCAGGGGGCAGGGGGCACTGAA. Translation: CASSLGQGAGGTE. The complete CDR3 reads CASSLGQGAGGTEAFF.

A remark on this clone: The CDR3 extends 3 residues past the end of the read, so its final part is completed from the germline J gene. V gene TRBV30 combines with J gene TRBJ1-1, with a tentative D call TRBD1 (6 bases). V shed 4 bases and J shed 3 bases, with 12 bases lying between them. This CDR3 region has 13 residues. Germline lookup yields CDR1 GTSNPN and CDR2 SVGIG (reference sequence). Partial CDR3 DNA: TGTGCCTGGACAGGGGTTGAGCACACTGAA. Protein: CAWTGVEHTE. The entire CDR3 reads CAWTGVEHTEAFF. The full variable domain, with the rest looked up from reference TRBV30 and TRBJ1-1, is SQTIHQWPATLVQPVGSPLSLECTVEGTSNPNLYWYRQAAGRGLQLLFYSVGIGQISSEVPQNLSASRPQDRQFILSSKKLLLSDSGFYLCAWTGVEHTEAFFGQGTRLTVV.

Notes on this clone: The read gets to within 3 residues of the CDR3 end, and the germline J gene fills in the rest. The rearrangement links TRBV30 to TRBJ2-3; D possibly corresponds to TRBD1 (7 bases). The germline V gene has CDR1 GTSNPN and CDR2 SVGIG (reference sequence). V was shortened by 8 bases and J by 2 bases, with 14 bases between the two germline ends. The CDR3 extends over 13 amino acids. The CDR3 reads CAGGDSSTDTQYF. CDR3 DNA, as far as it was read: TGTGCCGGAGGGGACAGCTCCACAGATACG.

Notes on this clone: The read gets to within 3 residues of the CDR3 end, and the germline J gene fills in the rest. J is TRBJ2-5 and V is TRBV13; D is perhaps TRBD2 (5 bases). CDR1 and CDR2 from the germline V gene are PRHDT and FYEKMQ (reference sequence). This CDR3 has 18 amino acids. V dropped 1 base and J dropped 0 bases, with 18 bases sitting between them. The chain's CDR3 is CASSLAGGQPTYQETQYF. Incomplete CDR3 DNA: TGTGCCAGCAGCTTAGCGGGCGGGCAGCCAACGTACCAAGAGACC.

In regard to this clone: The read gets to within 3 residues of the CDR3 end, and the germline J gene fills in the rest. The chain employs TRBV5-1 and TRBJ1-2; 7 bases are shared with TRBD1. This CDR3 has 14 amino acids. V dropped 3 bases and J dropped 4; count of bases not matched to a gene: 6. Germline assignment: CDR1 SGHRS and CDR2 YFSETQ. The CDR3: CASSSRTGAYGYTF. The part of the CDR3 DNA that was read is TGCGCCAGCAGCTCGAGGACAGGAGCCTATGGC.

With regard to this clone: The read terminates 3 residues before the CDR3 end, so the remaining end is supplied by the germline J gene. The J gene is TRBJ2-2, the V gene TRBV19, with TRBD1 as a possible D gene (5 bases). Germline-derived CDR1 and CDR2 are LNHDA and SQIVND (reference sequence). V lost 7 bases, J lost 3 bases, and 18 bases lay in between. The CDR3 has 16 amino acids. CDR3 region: CASTPPPGKDTGELFF. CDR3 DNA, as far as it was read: TGTGCCAGTACCCCACCCCCAGGGAAGGACACCGGGGAG.

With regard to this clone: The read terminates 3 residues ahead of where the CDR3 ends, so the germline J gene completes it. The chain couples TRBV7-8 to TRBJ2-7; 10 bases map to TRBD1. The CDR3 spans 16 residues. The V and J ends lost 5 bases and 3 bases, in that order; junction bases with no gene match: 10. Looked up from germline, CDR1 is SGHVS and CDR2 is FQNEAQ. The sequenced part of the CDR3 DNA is TGTGCCAGCAGCCCTGTCCCGGGACAGGGGCTCTACGAG. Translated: CASSPVPGQGLYE. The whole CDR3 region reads CASSPVPGQGLYEQYF.

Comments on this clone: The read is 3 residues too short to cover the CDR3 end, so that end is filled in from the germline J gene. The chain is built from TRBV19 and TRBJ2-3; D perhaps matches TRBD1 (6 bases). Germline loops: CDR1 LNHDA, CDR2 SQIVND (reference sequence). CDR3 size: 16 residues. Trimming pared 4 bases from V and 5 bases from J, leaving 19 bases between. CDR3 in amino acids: CASSRRGFQAVDTQYF. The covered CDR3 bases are TGTGCCAGTAGTAGAAGGGGGTTTCAAGCGGTAGATACG.

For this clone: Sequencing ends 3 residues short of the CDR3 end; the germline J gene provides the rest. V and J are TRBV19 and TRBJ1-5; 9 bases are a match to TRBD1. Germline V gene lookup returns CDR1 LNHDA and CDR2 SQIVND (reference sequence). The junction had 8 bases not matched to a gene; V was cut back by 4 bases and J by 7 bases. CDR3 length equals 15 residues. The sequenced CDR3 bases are TGTGCCAGTAGTAACCCAGGACAGGGGAACCAGCCC. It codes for CASSNPGQGNQP. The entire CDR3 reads CASSNPGQGNQPQHF. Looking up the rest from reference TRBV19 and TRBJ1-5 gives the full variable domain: DGGITQSPKYLFRKEGQNVTLSCEQNLNHDAMYWYRQDPGQGLRLIYYSQIVNDFQKGDIAEGYSVSREKKESFPLTVTSAQKNPTAFYLCASSNPGQGNQPQHFGDGTRLSIL.

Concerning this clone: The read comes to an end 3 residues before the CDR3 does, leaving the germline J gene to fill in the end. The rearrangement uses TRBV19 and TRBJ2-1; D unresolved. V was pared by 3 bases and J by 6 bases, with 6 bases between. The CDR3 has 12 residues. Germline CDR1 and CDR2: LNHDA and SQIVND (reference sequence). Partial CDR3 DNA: TGTGCCAGTAGTATCCTAGGCAATGAG. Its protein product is CASSILGNE. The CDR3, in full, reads CASSILGNEQFF.

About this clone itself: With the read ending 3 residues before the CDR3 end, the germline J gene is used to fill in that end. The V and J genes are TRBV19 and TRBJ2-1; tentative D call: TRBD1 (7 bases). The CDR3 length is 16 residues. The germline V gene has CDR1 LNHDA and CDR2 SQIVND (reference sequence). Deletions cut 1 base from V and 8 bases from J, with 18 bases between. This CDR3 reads CASSIASGGYHDEQFF. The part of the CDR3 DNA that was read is TGTGCCAGTAGTATAGCTTCAGGGGGGTATCACGATGAG.

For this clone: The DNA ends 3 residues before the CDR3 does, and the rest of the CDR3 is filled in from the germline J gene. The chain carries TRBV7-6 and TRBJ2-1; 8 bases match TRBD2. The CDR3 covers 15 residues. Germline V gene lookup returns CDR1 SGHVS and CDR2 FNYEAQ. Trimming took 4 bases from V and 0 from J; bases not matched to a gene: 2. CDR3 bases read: TGTGCCAGCAGCTCGGGGGGGAGCTCCTACAATGAG. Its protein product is CASSSGGSSYNE. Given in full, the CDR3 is CASSSGGSSYNEQFF.

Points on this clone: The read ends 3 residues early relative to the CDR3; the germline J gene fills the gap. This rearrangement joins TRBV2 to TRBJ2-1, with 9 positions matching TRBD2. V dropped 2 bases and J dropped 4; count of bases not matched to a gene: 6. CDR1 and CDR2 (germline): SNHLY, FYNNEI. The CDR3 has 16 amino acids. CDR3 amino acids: CASSEYGSGRYNEQFF. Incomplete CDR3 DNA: TGTGCCAGCAGTGAATACGGTAGCGGGAGATACAATGAG.

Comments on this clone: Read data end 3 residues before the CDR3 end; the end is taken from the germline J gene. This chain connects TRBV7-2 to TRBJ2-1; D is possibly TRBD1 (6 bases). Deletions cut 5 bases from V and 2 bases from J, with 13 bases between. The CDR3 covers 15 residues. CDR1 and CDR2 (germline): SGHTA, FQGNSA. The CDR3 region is CASSLPGHPYNEQFF. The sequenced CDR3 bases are TGTGCCAGCAGCCTCCCGGGACATCCCTACAATGAG. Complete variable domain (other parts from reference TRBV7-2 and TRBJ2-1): GAGVSQSPSNKVTEKGKDVELRCDPISGHTALYWYRQSLGQGLEFLIYFQGNSAPDKSGLPSDRFSAERTGGSVSTLTIQRTQQEDSAVYLCASSLPGHPYNEQFFGPGTRLTVL.

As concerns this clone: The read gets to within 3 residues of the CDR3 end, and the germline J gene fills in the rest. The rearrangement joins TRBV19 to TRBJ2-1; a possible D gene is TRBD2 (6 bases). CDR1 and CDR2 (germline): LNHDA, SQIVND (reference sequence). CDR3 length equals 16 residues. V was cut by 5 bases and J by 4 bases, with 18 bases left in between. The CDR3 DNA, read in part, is TGTGCCAGTAGTCACGGGACTCCGATTGAATACAATGAG. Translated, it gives CASSHGTPIEYNE. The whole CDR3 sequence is CASSHGTPIEYNEQFF.

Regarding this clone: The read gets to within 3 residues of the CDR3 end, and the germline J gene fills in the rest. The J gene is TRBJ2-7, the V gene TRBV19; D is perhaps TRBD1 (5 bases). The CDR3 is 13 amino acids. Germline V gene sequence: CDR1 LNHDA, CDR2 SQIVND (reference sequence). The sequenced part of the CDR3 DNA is TGTGCAACCTCACAGGACGCGTCCTACGAG. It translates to CATSQDASYE. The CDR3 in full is CATSQDASYEQYF. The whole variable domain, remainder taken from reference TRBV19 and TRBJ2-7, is DGGITQSPKYLFRKEGQNVTLSCEQNLNHDAMYWYRQDPGQGLRLIYYSQIVNDFQKGDIAEGYSVSREKKESFPLTVTSAQKNPTAFYLCATSQDASYEQYFGPGTRLTVT.

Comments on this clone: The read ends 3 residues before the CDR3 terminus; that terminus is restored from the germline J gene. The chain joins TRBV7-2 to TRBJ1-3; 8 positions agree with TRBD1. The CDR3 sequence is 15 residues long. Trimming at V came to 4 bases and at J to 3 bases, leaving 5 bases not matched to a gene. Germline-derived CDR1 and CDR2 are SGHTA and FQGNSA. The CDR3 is CASSSGQVVGNTIYF. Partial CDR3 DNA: TGTGCCAGCAGCTCGGGACAGGTCGTTGGAAACACC. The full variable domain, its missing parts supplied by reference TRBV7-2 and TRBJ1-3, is GAGVSQSPSNKVTEKGKDVELRCDPISGHTALYWYRQSLGQGLEFLIYFQGNSAPDKSGLPSDRFSAERTGGSVSTLTIQRTQQEDSAVYLCASSSGQVVGNTIYFGEGSWLTVV.

CDR3 residues: CAWSATGEEAFF. The CDR3 DNA, read in part, is TGTGCCTGGAGTGCAACCGGGGAGGAA. V is TRBV30 and J is TRBJ1-1; D not resolved. Read sequence stops 3 residues before the CDR3 end, and the germline J gene provides the missing end. The CDR3 runs 12 residues. Germline CDR1 GTSNPN, CDR2 SVGIG (reference sequence). The variable domain in full, with the rest retrieved from reference TRBV30 and TRBJ1-1, is SQTIHQWPATLVQPVGSPLSLECTVEGTSNPNLYWYRQAAGRGLQLLFYSVGIGQISSEVPQNLSASRPQDRQFILSSKKLLLSDSGFYLCAWSATGEEAFFGQGTRLTVV.

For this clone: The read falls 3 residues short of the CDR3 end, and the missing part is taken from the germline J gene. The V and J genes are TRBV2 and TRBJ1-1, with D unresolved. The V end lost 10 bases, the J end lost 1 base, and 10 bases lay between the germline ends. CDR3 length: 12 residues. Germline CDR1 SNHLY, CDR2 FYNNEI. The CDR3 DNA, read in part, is TGTGCCACCCGAAATAGGAACACTGAA. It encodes CATRNRNTE. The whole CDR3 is CATRNRNTEAFF.

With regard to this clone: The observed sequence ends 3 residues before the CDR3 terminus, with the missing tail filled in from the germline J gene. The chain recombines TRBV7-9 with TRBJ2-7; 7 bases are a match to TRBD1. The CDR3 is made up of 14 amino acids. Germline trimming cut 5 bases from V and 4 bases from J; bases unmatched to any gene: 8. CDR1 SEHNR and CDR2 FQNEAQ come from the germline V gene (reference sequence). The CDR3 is CASSPRQGQYEQYF. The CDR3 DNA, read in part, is TGTGCCAGCAGCCCACGACAGGGACAGTACGAG.

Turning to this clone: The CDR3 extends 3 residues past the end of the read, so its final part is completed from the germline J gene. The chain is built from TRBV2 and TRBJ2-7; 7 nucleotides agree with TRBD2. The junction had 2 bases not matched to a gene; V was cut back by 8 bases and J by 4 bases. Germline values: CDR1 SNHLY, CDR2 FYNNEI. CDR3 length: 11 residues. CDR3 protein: CASFGGYEQYF. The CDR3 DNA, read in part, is TGTGCCAGCTTCGGGGGGTACGAG.

The chain's CDR3 is CASSPNQGDGNTIYF. The DNA read from the CDR3 is TGTGCCAGCAGCCCTAACCAGGGGGACGGAAACACC. V is TRBV7-2 and J is TRBJ1-3, with 7 nucleotides matching TRBD1. Read data end 3 residues before the CDR3 end; the end is taken from the germline J gene. The length of the CDR3 is 15 residues. Looked up from germline, CDR1 is SGHTA and CDR2 is FQGNSA. J was trimmed by 4 bases and V by 5 bases; bases with no gene match: 8.

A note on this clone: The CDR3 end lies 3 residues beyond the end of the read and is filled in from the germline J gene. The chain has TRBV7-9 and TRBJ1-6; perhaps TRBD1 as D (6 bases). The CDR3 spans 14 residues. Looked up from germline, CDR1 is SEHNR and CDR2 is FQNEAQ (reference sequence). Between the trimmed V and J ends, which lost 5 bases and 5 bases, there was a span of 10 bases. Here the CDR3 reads CASSPAGDNSPLHF. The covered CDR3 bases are TGTGCCAGCAGCCCGGCAGGGGATAATTCACCC.